This T cell receptor beta chain was found in a study of blood T cell repertoires in COVID-19. Study-wide background: Donors in the United States, Italy and Spain gave samples during acute or convalescent COVID-19.

TCRdb keeps only in-frame clones here, not all; method: immunoSEQ multiplex PCR. The sample lists under 500,000 clones; 70% to 90% were seen once. V was trimmed by 4 bases and J by 5 bases, leaving 8 bases between them. The CDR3 extends over 12 amino acids. Study members were between about 18 and 100 years old and lived in approximately 25 US regions. Grouping used clinical history reported by participants in a survey and questionnaire. The TCR sequence derives from a woman in her late teens or twenties with acute COVID-19. Sequenced sample: PBMCs or T cells enriched from blood (not recorded which). The chain carries TRBV12-3 or TRBV12-4 and TRBJ1-1; the D gene is possibly TRBD1 (6 bases). The CDR3 region is CASSYRVTEAFF. As DNA, the CDR3 is TGTGCCAGCAGTTACAGGGTTACTGAAGCTTTCTTT.